These T cell receptor beta chains were read from a single sample in a study of T cell responses to AZD1222 COVID-19 vaccine. The assay was immunoSEQ multiplex PCR, and TCRdb's table has in-frame clones only and misses some. The sample has about 120,000 clones; 80% to 90% are singletons. Sequencing was performed on peripheral blood, taken on day 0 of MenACWY control vaccination. These receptors were obtained from an adult in good health. CDR3s include the opening cysteine and the closing phenylalanine or tryptophan. A D gene is named only where the DNA matches it firmly. A row's size may be missing; if present it is once, few, many or a size class.

v_gene	abundance	d_gene	j_gene	CDR3nt	CDR3aa
TRBV7-3	few	NA	TRBJ1-4	TGTGCCAGCAGCCCAGGGTCTAACGAAAAACTGTTTTTT	CASSPGSNEKLFF
TRBV7-2	NA	NA	TRBJ1-6	TGTGCCAGCAGCTTAAGAGTTAATTCACCCCTCCACTTT	CASSLRVNSPLHF
TRBV19	few	NA	TRBJ1-1	TGTGCCAGTAGTTGGACGGAGGACACTGAAGCTTTCTTT	CASSWTEDTEAFF
TRBV19	NA	NA	TRBJ2-3	TGTGCCAGTAGTATGACGGCTAGCACAGATACGCAGTATTTT	CASSMTASTDTQYF
TRBV5-1	NA	TRBD1	TRBJ2-7	TGCGCCAGCAGCGCGACAGGGTCCTCCTACGAGCAGTACTTC	CASSATGSSYEQYF
TRBV2	NA	TRBD1	TRBJ2-7	TGTGCCAGCAGTGAAGCGGGACAGGGTACCTACGAGCAGTACTTC	CASSEAGQGTYEQYF
TRBV4-3	NA	NA	TRBJ2-7	TGCGCCAGCAGCCAAGATCTGATGAGGGGCCGCTCCTACGAGCAGTACTTC	CASSQDLMRGRSYEQYF
TRBV19	once	NA	TRBJ1-1	TGTGCCAGTAGTATTATGTCAGGGAGCGTGAACACTGAAGCTTTCTTT	CASSIMSGSVNTEAFF
TRBV5-1	NA	TRBD2	TRBJ2-1	TGCGCCAGCAGCTTGGGCGGGGGGCTTTACAATGAGCAGTTCTTC	CASSLGGGLYNEQFF
TRBV7-6	NA	TRBD2	TRBJ2-3	TGTGCCAGCAGCATAGGGCCGGGACTAGTGAGCACAGATACGCAGTATTTT	CASSIGPGLVSTDTQYF
TRBV4-3	NA	NA	TRBJ1-4	TGCGCCAGCAGCCAAGATCTGGTCCGGGGACCAACTAATGAAAAACTGTTTTTT	CASSQDLVRGPTNEKLFF
TRBV7-3	NA	TRBD1	TRBJ2-1	TGTGCCAGCAGCGCACCGGGACAGGGTTCCTACAATGAGCAGTTCTTC	CASSAPGQGSYNEQFF
TRBV9	NA	NA	TRBJ1-2	TGTGCCAGCAGCCCCCCGGGGAATTCGGGTGGCTACACCTTC	CASSPPGNSGGYTF
TRBV7-9	NA	NA	TRBJ1-2	TGTGCCAGCAGCCAGGGGTTTGGCTACACCTTC	CASSQGFGYTF
TRBV7-8	NA	NA	TRBJ2-7	TGTGCCAGCATCCTCGCTAACAGGGAAGGCGAGCAGTACTTC	CASILANREGEQYF
TRBV12-5	NA	TRBD2	TRBJ2-5	TGTGCTAGTGGAGATAGCGGGGTAGAGACCCAGTACTTC	CASGDSGVETQYF
TRBV5-1	NA	TRBD2	TRBJ2-7	TGCGCCAGCAGCTTGGAGAGCGGGGGGTCAGGGCGCGAGCAGTACTTC	CASSLESGGSGREQYF
TRBV24-1	NA	NA	TRBJ1-2	TGTGCCACCAGTGATCGTTGGGGGGGGGCCTCCTCTGGCTACACCTTC	CATSDRWGGASSGYTF
TRBV2	NA	TRBD1	TRBJ2-3	TGTGCCAGCAGTGGACAGGGGTTCCAGATTAGCACAGATACGCAGTATTTT	CASSGQGFQISTDTQYF
TRBV7-2	NA	TRBD1	TRBJ2-1	TGTGCCAGCAGCTTAAGCGGACAGGGGGCGCGGAATGAGCAGTTCTTC	CASSLSGQGARNEQFF
TRBV6-2/TRBV6-3	NA	TRBD1	TRBJ2-6	TGTGCCAGCAGTTACGGACAGGACCCCTCTGGGGCCAACGTCCTGACTTTC	CASSYGQDPSGANVLTF
TRBV11-2	NA	NA	TRBJ1-3	TGTGCCAGCAGCTTAGGACGCACCATATATTTT	CASSLGRTIYF
TRBV28	NA	NA	TRBJ1-2	TGTGCCAGCAGTTTAAGTGGGAGGATTGGCTACACCTTC	CASSLSGRIGYTF
TRBV3-1/TRBV3-2	NA	TRBD1	TRBJ1-5	TGTGCCAGCAGCCCGACCCGGGACAGGGTCGCGGTAGATCAGCCCCAGCATTTT	CASSPTRDRVAVDQPQHF
TRBV3-1/TRBV3-2	NA	NA	TRBJ2-3	TGTGCCAGCAGCCCGAGCCTGGACAGACAGAGCACAGATACGCAGTATTTT	CASSPSLDRQSTDTQYF
TRBV6-5	NA	TRBD1	TRBJ1-6	TGTGCCAGCACCTGGACAGGGTTGGTTTCACCCCTCCACTTT	CASTWTGLVSPLHF
TRBV6-5	NA	NA	TRBJ1-1	TGTGCCAGCAGTTATGAATTGTGGACTGAAGCTTTCTTT	CASSYELWTEAFF
TRBV6-5	few	TRBD1	TRBJ2-7	TGTGCCAGCAGTTTGCGGACAGGGACAAGCGAGCAGTACTTC	CASSLRTGTSEQYF
TRBV10-1	NA	TRBD1	TRBJ1-5	TGCGCCAGCAGTGATAAGTCGTCGGCCAGGGGGTATAGCAATCAGCCCCAGCATTTT	CASSDKSSARGYSNQPQHF
TRBV2	NA	TRBD2	TRBJ2-3	TGTGCCAGCACCCAAGCGGGGGGGCCGGATACGCAGTATTTT	CASTQAGGPDTQYF
TRBV10-3	NA	NA	TRBJ2-7	TGTGCCATCGGGGGAGGGACAGCGTCAATCTCCTACGAGCAGTACTTC	CAIGGGTASISYEQYF
TRBV6-2/TRBV6-3	few	NA	TRBJ2-7	TGTGCCAGCAGTTTGGACAGCCGGTGGTACGAGCAGTACTTC	CASSLDSRWYEQYF
TRBV20-1	NA	NA	TRBJ1-4	TGCAGTGCTAGTAAAGGGAGGCCAACAACTAATGAAAAACTGTTTTTT	CSASKGRPTTNEKLFF
TRBV9	NA	NA	TRBJ1-6	TGTGCCAGCAGCGTAGATTGGGATTCACCCCTCCACTTT	CASSVDWDSPLHF
TRBV10-1	NA	TRBD1	TRBJ1-1	TGCGCCAGCAAGCCCTCAGGGGGCTCTGAAGCTTTCTTT	CASKPSGGSEAFF
TRBV7-9	NA	NA	TRBJ1-3	TGTGCCAGCAGCCCATTTGAACAAGGTGGAAACACCATATATTTT	CASSPFEQGGNTIYF
TRBV2	NA	NA	TRBJ2-1	TGTGCCAGCAGTCTTGAGCTCTACAGGGCTCGCTACAATGAGCAGTTCTTC	CASSLELYRARYNEQFF
TRBV4-2	NA	NA	TRBJ2-1	TGTGCCAGCAGCTTTAGGGGGGACGAGCAGTTCTTC	CASSFRGDEQFF
TRBV19	NA	NA	TRBJ1-5	TGTGCCAGTAGCCTACAGGGATCGGATAGCAATCAGCCCCAGCATTTT	CASSLQGSDSNQPQHF
TRBV4-1	NA	NA	TRBJ1-1	TGCGCCAGCAGCCGAGGGGACGCCACTGAAGCTTTCTTT	CASSRGDATEAFF
TRBV5-1	once	NA	TRBJ2-3	TGCGCCAGCAGCCGCCAGGAAAACACAGATACGCAGTATTTT	CASSRQENTDTQYF
TRBV5-1	NA	TRBD1	TRBJ1-1	TGCGCCAGCAGCCTGGGACAGGGGGCAGGAAACACTGAAGCTTTCTTT	CASSLGQGAGNTEAFF
TRBV6-5	NA	TRBD1	TRBJ2-1	TGTGCCAGCAGCGACAGGGCCCTCAATGAGCAGTTCTTC	CASSDRALNEQFF
TRBV7-2	NA	NA	TRBJ2-1	TGTGCCAGCAGCCTTAATAGCGTGGGCTCCTACAATGAGCAGTTCTTC	CASSLNSVGSYNEQFF
TRBV4-3	NA	NA	TRBJ1-1	TGCGCCAGCAGCCAAGATCCGCTAAGGGCAGGGATGAACACTGAAGCTTTCTTT	CASSQDPLRAGMNTEAFF
TRBV18	NA	TRBD1	TRBJ1-5	TGTGCCAGCTCACCCGTAGGGACAGGGTTCAGCAATCAGCCCCAGCATTTT	CASSPVGTGFSNQPQHF
TRBV19	once	NA	TRBJ1-6	TGTGCCAGTAGTAGGGGGGGACGATCACCCCTCCACTTT	CASSRGGRSPLHF
TRBV5-1	NA	TRBD1	TRBJ1-3	TGCGCCAGCAGCTTGGCCCCGCAGGGGGCCAGTGGAAACACCATATATTTT	CASSLAPQGASGNTIYF
TRBV9	NA	NA	TRBJ1-2	TGTGCCAGCAGCGTGTCAGCTAACTATGGCTACACCTTC	CASSVSANYGYTF
TRBV3-1/TRBV3-2	NA	TRBD1	TRBJ2-1	TGTGCCAGCAGCCACGGGACAGGGAAGGACAATGAGCAGTTCTTC	CASSHGTGKDNEQFF
TRBV3-1/TRBV3-2	NA	NA	TRBJ1-4	TGTGCCAGCAGCCCATATGGTGGGGGAGAGGAGGAAAAACTGTTTTTT	CASSPYGGGEEEKLFF